This TCR beta chain derives from a study of OX40 agonist ivuxolimab in advanced cancers. Study-wide background: Hepatocellular carcinoma, melanoma, renal cell or head and neck cancer occurred in dose-escalation patients.

In regard to this clone: The antigen is not known.

Here immunoSEQ multiplex PCR was the method, and the copy in TCRdb shows in-frame clones only, minus some. The table shows about 60,000 clones, with almost 95% occurring only once. Regarding the study as a whole: Dose levels from 0.1 to 3.0 mg/kg saw CD4+ and CD8+ blood T cells expand clonally by week 6. Low normalized clonal expansion also occurred in some nonresponding patients.

The specimen comprised CD4+ or CD8+ T cells sorted from blood, sampled in a trial of the OX40 agonist ivuxolimab. This sequence was found in an adult with an advanced solid tumor such as melanoma, head and neck, liver or kidney cancer.

The CDR3: CASSLATEAFF. The CDR3 DNA is TGTGCCAGCAGCTTAGCGACTGAAGCTTTCTTT. The rearrangement joins TRBV7-9 to TRBJ1-1, with D unclear. This CDR3 is built from 11 residues. The germline gives CDR1 SEHNR, CDR2 FQNEAQ (reference sequence). V was trimmed by 0 bases and J by 5 bases, leaving 1 base between them.